What follows describes a single T cell receptor (beta chain). The CDR3 totals 15 residues. V shed 6 bases and J shed 3 bases, with 15 bases lying between them. Germline V gene data show CDR1 as WNHNN and CDR2 as SYGVQD (reference sequence). The data originate from a study of cytomegalovirus exposure and HLA in healthy donors. The PCR was carried out with 60 Vbeta primers and 13 Jbeta primers. Using immunoSEQ multiplex PCR, the repertoire was profiled, and TCRdb retains in-frame clones only, with some absent. This sample has some 130,000 clones, with roughly 85% found just once. This clonotype was obtained from a middle-aged man in good health and CMV-seropositive. The chain carries TRBV10-1 and TRBJ2-1, with D possibly TRBD2 on 5 matching bases. Input material: PBMCs. CDR3 protein: CASSQEVLGYNEQFF. CDR3 DNA sequence: TGCGCCAGCAGCCAGGAGGTTTTGGGCTACAATGAGCAGTTCTTC.